This paragraph covers one T cell receptor beta chain sequence. Its antigen is as yet unknown. The sample is drawn from a study of T-cell reconstitution after alpha-beta-depleted transplantation in children. The study's findings and limits: Several hundred expanded graft clones reportedly gave rise to the alpha-beta T cells present about two months after transplant.

During its preparation, the TCRbeta library received unique molecular identifiers. TCRdb reprocessed the PCR reads via MiXCR and lists one record per CDR3 protein. The table includes about 98,000 distinct CDR3 sequences, about 22% detected once. Germline V gene sequence: CDR1 SGHAT, CDR2 FQNNGV. The CDR3 contains 14 residues. The V and J ends lost 5 bases and 3 bases, in that order; junction bases with no gene match: 5. Source: PBMCs, taken before TCRalphabeta/CD19-depleted stem cell transplant. The V gene is TRBV11-2, the J gene TRBJ2-7, with 9 bases aligning to TRBD2. The sequence derives from a boy between 2 and 10 years old with acute lymphoblastic leukemia, due to receive a stem cell transplant. The CDR3 spells CASSVTSGVYEQYF. The CDR3 bases are TGTGCCAGCAGCGTGACTAGCGGAGTCTACGAGCAGTACTTC.